This T cell receptor (beta chain) was identified during a study of a mutant IDH1 vaccine in newly diagnosed glioma. Study-wide background: Patients had eight vaccinations, in weeks 1, 3, 5, 7, 11, 15, 19 and 23. Pretreatment consisted of radiotherapy, temozolomide, or both, with most receiving both. Commencement of vaccination occurred 4-6 weeks following radiotherapy alone, or concurrently with temozolomide cycles.

The method was immunoSEQ multiplex PCR; TCRdb's version includes in-frame clones alone and lacks a portion of them. This table holds approximately 82,000 clones, more than 80% found once. Time point denoted: week 23, last vaccination. With topical imiquimod, each dose of the vaccine consisted of 300 ug of mutant IDH1 20-mer peptide. About this clone: Antigen: not known.

V trimming: 8 bases; J trimming: 9 bases; junction bases outside the gene matches: 7. The CDR3 contains 12 residues. Germline CDR1 reads SNHLY; CDR2 reads FYNNEI. The sequence was collected from a woman aged 45-60 years with glioma. Sample: PBMCs, taken from a glioma patient whose treatment included an IDH1 peptide vaccine. This chain connects TRBV2 to TRBJ2-1; 7 positions agree with TRBD1. CDR3 sequence reads: CASEHEGAEQFF. CDR3 DNA sequence: TGTGCCAGCGAGCATGAGGGGGCTGAGCAGTTCTTC.